This TCR beta chain was captured in a study of T cell responses to AZD1222 COVID-19 vaccine. Study-wide results and caveats: Increases in Spike-specific TCR breadth and depth were seen after two AZD1222 doses.

In its sample, this clone was seen a few times. Its antigen is unidentified. Trimming took off 3 bases at V and 9 bases at J, with 9 bases between the two ends. The V gene's germline CDR1 is SGHDT and CDR2 YYEEEE. The CDR3 runs 11 residues. TCRdb keeps only in-frame clones here, not all; method: immunoSEQ multiplex PCR. The data show about 15,000 clones, with about four fifths seen just once and 14% held by the top ten. The sequenced sample was peripheral blood, obtained 28 days after the second AZD1222 dose. The receptor's source is an adult who received the AZD1222 COVID-19 vaccine. The chain uses TRBV5-6 and TRBJ1-2; D unresolved. CDR3 residues: CASSSILSYTF. In DNA form, the CDR3 reads TGTGCCAGCAGCTCTATCTTGAGCTACACCTTC. The variable domain in full, completed from reference TRBV5-6 and TRBJ1-2, reads DAGVTQSPTHLIKTRGQQVTLRCSPKSGHDTVSWYQQALGQGPQFIFQYYEEEERQRGNFPDRFSGHQFPNYSSELNVNALLLGDSALYLCASSSILSYTFGSGTRLTVV.